Listed here are 6 T cell receptor beta chains from one sample, sequenced in a study of shared clonotypes between healthy human individuals (TCRdb year 2020). The library came from the immunoSEQ multiplex PCR assay. The clones in this table, taken by TCRdb from immuneACCESS, are in-frame only. Not every clone is retained; where verified, under half of the shortfall comes from an unresolved V gene, and the cause of the rest is unknown. The sample has a few million clones on record, about 90% of them singletons. The top ten constitute 0.3% to 0.45% of the sample. The specimen was naive CD4+ T cells from PBMCs. What the cell subset or site label conveys for this sample: CD45RA+ positively selected. The receptors derive from a man younger than 30 in good health. Some clones in this sample may be carry-over from other donors' samples.

The chain combines TRBV28 with TRBJ1-2; the match to TRBD1 covers 8 bases. This CDR3 has 16 amino acids. J lost 4 bases, V lost 6 bases, and 13 bases had no gene match. CDR1 and CDR2 from the germline V gene are MDHEN and SYDVKM. The CDR3 coding sequence is TGTGCCAGCAGCCCGATCAACAGGGGGGGACTCTATGGCTACACCTTC. Translated: CASSPINRGGLYGYTF.

The V gene is TRBV29-1, the J gene TRBJ1-4, with TRBD1 identical over 7 bases. CDR3 length: 13 amino acids. With V trimmed by 4 bases and J by 7 bases, 6 bases remained unmatched. Germline V gene data show CDR1 as SQVTM and CDR2 as ANQGSEA. This CDR3 reads CSVVGQQSEKLFF. In nucleotides, the CDR3 is TGCAGCGTTGTGGGACAGCAGAGTGAAAAACTGTTTTTT.

The genes are TRBV5-1 and TRBJ1-6; TRBD1 aligns across 7 bases. With V trimmed by 3 bases and J by 3 bases, 6 bases remained unmatched. The germline gives CDR1 SGHRS, CDR2 YFSETQ. CDR3 size: 16 residues. CDR3 sequence reads: CASSSGTDGYNSPLHF. CDR3 sequence (DNA): TGCGCCAGCAGCTCCGGGACAGACGGCTATAATTCACCCCTCCACTTT.

The chain recombines TRBV28 with TRBJ1-5; D remains unclear. Germline V lookup: CDR1 MDHEN, CDR2 SYDVKM. The CDR3 has 16 residues. Trimming left V 7 bases short and J 10 bases short, with 26 bases between. The CDR3 loop reads CASTQARNSLSSPQHF. The CDR3 coding sequence is TGTGCCAGCACCCAAGCCCGAAACAGTTTAAGCAGCCCCCAGCATTTT.

V gene TRBV7-2 combines with J gene TRBJ2-1, with no clear D. Between the trimmed V and J ends, which lost 1 base and 0 bases, there was a span of 10 bases. This CDR3 contains 16 residues. Germline CDR1 SGHTA, CDR2 FQGNSA. CDR3 region: CASSLGAGVSYNEQFF. DNA for the CDR3: TGTGCCAGCAGCTTAGGAGCTGGGGTCTCCTACAATGAGCAGTTCTTC.

The table lists this clone with a few counts. This rearrangement joins TRBV7-3 to TRBJ2-2; 7 bases match TRBD1. The germline V gene encodes CDR1 SGHTA and CDR2 FQGTGA. V was pared by 3 bases and J by 5 bases, with 9 bases of the junction left unmatched. The CDR3 has 16 amino acids. The CDR3 sequence is CASSFVGTDLTGELFF. The CDR3 DNA sequence: TGTGCCAGCAGCTTTGTCGGGACAGACCTAACCGGGGAGCTGTTTTTT.